This T cell receptor (beta chain) was recovered during a study of shared clonotypes between healthy human individuals. Study observations and caveats: Clonotype sharing among donors likely depends on sequencing depth.

A single count supports this clone. Its antigen is still unknown. There were only Caucasian adults among the donors, and all lived in Nashville, Tennessee. J was trimmed by 1 base and V by 5 bases; bases with no gene match: 2. Germline assignment: CDR1 SNHLY and CDR2 FYNNEI. The CDR3 totals 15 residues. Libraries were prepared by immunoSEQ multiplex PCR; TCRdb keeps only in-frame clonotypes and omits some of them. The sample records 2 million to 3 million clones, approximately 93% being singletons. The source material was naive CD4+ T cells from PBMCs. The subset is: CD45RA+ positively selected. This chain connects TRBV2 to TRBJ2-7; 13 nucleotides agree with TRBD2. The origin of this receptor is a man aged 18 to 29 in good health. Some clones in this sample may be carry-over from other donors' samples. The CDR3 loop is CASSQLAGGSYEQYF. DNA for the CDR3: TGTGCCAGCAGTCAACTAGCGGGAGGGTCCTACGAGCAGTACTTC.